Shown below are 25 T cell receptor beta chains from a single sample sequenced in a study of T-cell reconstitution after alpha-beta-depleted transplantation in children. This sample's TCRbeta library carried unique molecular identifier barcodes. TCRdb called the PCR reads again in MiXCR, with one record for every CDR3 protein. The repertoire holds about 500,000 distinct CDR3 sequences, 30% to 35% seen once, with under 3% in the top ten. The specimen comprised PBMCs from the stem cell graft donor, sampled from the stem cell graft. The receptors shown here come from a human donor who donated a stem cell graft to a child with aplastic anemia.

CDR3: CASNLDRREGYTF. As DNA, the CDR3 is TGTGCCAGTAACCTAGACAGGAGAGAGGGCTACACCTTC. This chain joins TRBV19 and TRBJ1-2, with D possibly matching TRBD1 (6 bases). Germline lookup yields CDR1 LNHDA and CDR2 SQIVND (reference sequence). The CDR3 consists of 13 residues. Trimming took 7 bases from V and 8 from J, leaving 17 bases between them.

CDR3 residues: CATSDTDRDSSYEQYV. In nucleotides, the CDR3 is TGTGCCACCAGTGATACTGACAGGGACTCCTCCTACGAGCAGTACGTC. The rearrangement links TRBV24-1 to TRBJ2-7, with TRBD1 as a possible D gene (7 bases). The ends were cut back, 3 bases at V and 0 bases at J, with 14 bases in the middle. The germline CDR1 and CDR2 sequences are KGHDR and SFDVKD. The CDR3 contains 16 residues.

The rearrangement links TRBV6-5 to TRBJ2-5; 7 nucleotides line up with TRBD2. With V trimmed by 9 bases and J by 5 bases, 6 bases remained unmatched. CDR1 and CDR2 (germline): MNHEY, SVGAGI. The length of the CDR3 is 12 residues. The CDR3 DNA follows: TGTGCCAGGGGGAGGGTGTTGGAGACCCAGTACTTC. Translated: CARGRVLETQYF.

The CDR3 DNA sequence: TGTGCCAGCAGTTACGCAGTAGTAGAGACAGATACGCAGTATTTT. The encoded protein is CASSYAVVETDTQYF. This chain uses TRBV6-2 or TRBV6-3 with TRBJ2-3; D gene ambiguous. The length of the CDR3 is 15 residues. Germline V gene data show CDR1 as MNHEY and CDR2 as SVGEGT. Trimming pared 2 bases from V and 3 bases from J, leaving 12 bases between.

This clonotype was recorded only once. The chain uses TRBV6-2 or TRBV6-3 and TRBJ1-1, with TRBD1 matching 8 bases. The CDR3 length is 14 residues. Per germline, CDR1 MNHEY and CDR2 SVGEGT. With V trimmed by 2 bases and J by 5 bases, 4 bases remained unmatched. CDR3 sequence (DNA): TGTGCCAGCAGTTACCCCGGACAGGGAACTGAAGCTTTCTTT. It is translated as CASSYPGQGTEAFF.

This clonotype was observed a handful of times. The V and J genes are TRBV12-3 or TRBV12-4 and TRBJ1-1, with D possibly being TRBD1 (6 bases). V lost 1 base to trimming and J lost 0 bases, with 9 bases between them. The CDR3 covers 15 residues. CDR3 sequence reads: CASSLDRAMNTEAFF. CDR3 DNA: TGTGCCAGCAGTTTAGACAGGGCAATGAACACTGAAGCTTTCTTT.

The chain carries TRBV7-8 and TRBJ1-1, with D possibly TRBD1 on 5 matching bases. Germline values: CDR1 SGHVS, CDR2 FQNEAQ. The CDR3 totals 15 residues. V was cut by 3 bases and J by 11 bases, with 22 bases left in between. CDR3 coding DNA: TGTGCCAGCAGCTTCAGTATAGGGGTCAGTGGAGGGGCTTTCTTT. This codes for CASSFSIGVSGGAFF.

This clonotype has just one count. The rearrangement uses TRBV4-3 and TRBJ2-1, with 8 bases matching TRBD2. Germline V lookup: CDR1 LGHNA, CDR2 YSLEER. The CDR3 contains 16 residues. V was clipped by 1 base and J by 3 bases; unmatched bases: 5. CDR3 nucleotides: TGCGCCAGCAGCCAAGGCGCTAGCGGGTACTACAATGAGCAGTTCTTC. Protein product: CASSQGASGYYNEQFF.

This clonotype was counted a few times. The chain is built from TRBV7-2 and TRBJ1-1; D is ambiguous. The CDR3 has 16 amino acids. The germline gives CDR1 SGHTA, CDR2 FQGNSA. V was clipped by 4 bases and J by 1 base, with 16 bases between them. The CDR3 protein is CASSSYEALANTEAFF. In nucleotides, the CDR3 is TGTGCCAGCAGCTCCTATGAAGCTCTGGCGAACACTGAAGCTTTCTTT.

The J gene is TRBJ2-2, the V gene TRBV12-3 or TRBV12-4; TRBD1 agrees at 8 bases. The junction had 3 bases not matched to a gene; V was cut back by 3 bases and J by 6 bases. The CDR3 has 14 amino acids. DNA for the CDR3: TGTGCCAGCAGTTTGGACAGGGCTGCCGGGGAGCTGTTTTTT. It encodes CASSLDRAAGELFF.

This chain uses TRBV28 with TRBJ2-7; 7 nucleotides match TRBD1. V shed 3 bases, J shed 2 bases, and the junction held 7 bases outside the gene matches. CDR1 MDHEN and CDR2 SYDVKM come from the germline V gene. The CDR3 has 15 amino acids. Here the CDR3 DNA reads TGTGCCAGCAGTTTGCCCGGGACAGCACCCTACGAGCAGTACTTC. Its protein product is CASSLPGTAPYEQYF.

The rearrangement uses TRBV7-2 and TRBJ2-5; 8 nucleotides align to TRBD1. This CDR3 spans 14 amino acids. Trimming took 5 bases from V and 10 from J; bases not matched to a gene: 12. Germline-derived CDR1 and CDR2 are SGHTA and FQGNSA. The CDR3 nucleotides are TGTGCCAGCAGCCCCGTTACAGGGGGTTGGGTCCAGTACTTC. Translated: CASSPVTGGWVQYF.

The sample holds a few counts of this clonotype. The chain uses TRBV6-1 and TRBJ2-1, with D tentatively TRBD1 (6 bases). Germline CDR1 is MNHNS and CDR2 is SASEGT. This CDR3 spans 15 amino acids. V was cut by 2 bases and J by 2 bases, with 10 bases left in between. Written as DNA, the CDR3 is TGTGCCAGCAGTGAAACAGGGTTTACCTACAATGAGCAGTTCTTC. Protein sequence: CASSETGFTYNEQFF.

The chain is built from TRBV20-1 and TRBJ2-1; weak D call: TRBD2 (6 bases). Trimming pared 5 bases from V and 9 bases from J, leaving 14 bases between. The CDR3 contains 12 residues. Germline CDR1 and CDR2: DFQATT and SNEGSKA (reference sequence). CDR3 protein: CSALPLGGEQFF. Written as DNA, the CDR3 is TGCAGTGCTTTACCACTGGGGGGTGAGCAGTTCTTC.

The chain joins TRBV25-1 to TRBJ1-5; TRBD1 aligns across 7 bases. Germline CDR1 reads MGHDK; CDR2 reads SYGVNS. Germline trimming cut 8 bases from V and 1 base from J; bases unmatched to any gene: 5. The CDR3 loop spans 14 amino acids. The CDR3 is CASAQTGSNQPQHF. CDR3 coding DNA: TGTGCCAGCGCCCAGACAGGGAGCAATCAGCCCCAGCATTTT.

This clonotype has more than one count but fewer than ten. J is TRBJ2-7 and V is TRBV4-3, with D unresolved. The V gene lost 4 bases and the J gene lost 2 bases, with 12 bases spanning the gap. The germline CDR1 and CDR2 sequences are LGHNA and YSLEER. The length of the CDR3 is 14 residues. CDR3 in DNA: TGCGCCAGCAGCCTCGGATCAATACCCTACGAGCAGTACTTC. Translated, it gives CASSLGSIPYEQYF.

V and J are TRBV11-1 and TRBJ2-3; 15 bases agree with TRBD2. This CDR3 is 18 amino acids long. From germline, CDR1 is SGHAT and CDR2 FQDESV (reference sequence). The V segment lost 5 bases and the J segment 4 bases; nucleotides outside the gene matches: 10. The CDR3 nucleotides read TGTGCCAGCAGCCCGACCCCCTGGACTAGCGGGAGGGCAGATACGCAGTATTTT. Protein: CASSPTPWTSGRADTQYF.

This clonotype was seen a handful of times. The chain links TRBV29-1 to TRBJ1-1; TRBD1 might be the D (5 bases). CDR3 length: 14 residues. Trimming removed 4 bases at V and 1 base at J, with 13 bases between. Germline assignment: CDR1 SQVTM and CDR2 ANQGSEA. Here the CDR3 DNA reads TGCAGCGTTGTGGCAGGACACCAGAACACTGAAGCTTTCTTT. Its protein product is CSVVAGHQNTEAFF.

This chain joins TRBV24-1 and TRBJ2-5; unclear D gene. The CDR3 has 11 residues. The ends were cut back, 7 bases at V and 3 bases at J, with 5 bases in the middle. Germline V CDR1 and CDR2: KGHDR, SFDVKD. In DNA form, the CDR3 reads TGTGCCACCAGGGATGAAGAGACCCAGTACTTC. Protein sequence: CATRDEETQYF.

This clonotype appeared a few times. V usage is TRBV27 and J usage is TRBJ2-1; possibly TRBD2 for D (5 bases). Deletions cut 8 bases from V and 6 bases from J, with 23 bases between. The germline V gene has CDR1 MNHEY and CDR2 SMNVEV (reference sequence). This CDR3 spans 16 amino acids. In DNA form, the CDR3 reads TGTGCCAGCCCCCAATTTTATGCGGGTAAGGGCAATGAGCAGTTCTTC. It codes for CASPQFYAGKGNEQFF.

This rearrangement joins TRBV5-5 to TRBJ1-1; D unclear. The V end was cut by 0 bases, the J end by 7 bases, with 10 bases between. The germline CDR1 and CDR2 sequences are SGHKS and YYEKEE (reference sequence). This CDR3 spans 13 amino acids. CDR3 in DNA: TGTGCCAGCAGCTTGGACTGGAGGGATGAAGCTTTCTTT. It translates to CASSLDWRDEAFF.

The sample holds a few counts of this clonotype. The chain uses TRBV5-1 and TRBJ2-1, with 7 bases lining up with TRBD1. Germline V CDR1 and CDR2: SGHRS, YFSETQ. The J segment lost 6 bases and the V segment lost 2 bases, leaving 5 bases of the junction unmatched. This CDR3 region has 14 residues. This chain's CDR3 is CASSLGQAGNEQFF. CDR3 DNA sequence: TGCGCCAGCAGCTTAGGACAGGCGGGCAATGAGCAGTTCTTC.

This clonotype was observed a handful of times. V gene TRBV5-5 combines with J gene TRBJ1-4; 12 bases line up with TRBD1. V lost 2 bases to trimming and J lost 8 bases; unmatched junction nucleotides: 4. From germline, CDR1 is SGHKS and CDR2 YYEKEE (reference sequence). The CDR3 consists of 15 residues. CDR3 region: CASSFEGTGGEKLFF. Written as DNA, the CDR3 is TGTGCCAGCAGCTTCGAGGGGACAGGGGGCGAAAAACTGTTTTTT.

This clonotype was counted a few times. The chain uses TRBV15 and TRBJ2-2; 7 nucleotides match TRBD2. The V and J ends lost 5 bases and 6 bases, in that order; junction bases with no gene match: 12. Germline-derived CDR1 and CDR2 are LNHNV and YYDKDF (reference sequence). This CDR3 is built from 16 residues. The CDR3 here is CATSPAGRDVAGELFF. CDR3 in DNA: TGTGCCACCAGCCCAGCAGGGAGGGACGTTGCCGGGGAGCTGTTTTTT. Full variable domain (outside the CDR3, taken from reference TRBV15 and TRBJ2-2): DAMVIQNPRYQVTQFGKPVTLSCSQTLNHNVMYWYQQKSSQAPKLLFHYYDKDFNNEADTPDNFQSRRPNTSFCFLDIRSPGLGDTAMYLCATSPAGRDVAGELFFGEGSRLTVL.

V gene TRBV19 combines with J gene TRBJ1-1, with D possibly matching TRBD1 (5 bases). Trimming removed 1 base at V and 5 bases at J, with 17 bases between. Germline CDR1 reads LNHDA; CDR2 reads SQIVND (reference sequence). The CDR3 totals 16 residues. The CDR3 is CASSIGGDYLRTEAFF. CDR3 nucleotide sequence: TGTGCCAGTAGTATAGGAGGGGATTACCTGAGGACTGAAGCTTTCTTT.